The 15 T cell receptor beta chains below come from one sample, sequenced in a study of T cells in Graves' hyperthyroidism and ophthalmopathy. Amplified regions were TCR beta CDR3 sequences from RNA transcripts. Researchers ran a first-round RT-PCR on the TCR CDR3 using the HTBI primer set. TCRdb ran MiXCR on the multiplex PCR reads and lists one entry per CDR3 protein. The sample holds 600,000 to 650,000 distinct CDR3 sequences; around 20% are singletons and the top ten take about 35%. The sample comprised blood. All receptors derive from a man aged 25 to 40 with Graves' ophthalmopathy.

This chain uses TRBV11-2 with TRBJ1-3; D gene ambiguous. The V end was cut by 1 base, the J end by 0 bases, with 7 bases between. This CDR3 has 15 amino acids. Germline V gene sequence: CDR1 SGHAT, CDR2 FQNNGV. The CDR3 is CASSLGGLSGNTIYF. CDR3 nucleotides: TGTGCCAGCAGCTTAGGTGGTCTCTCTGGAAACACCATATATTTT.

This sequence joins TRBV30 and TRBJ2-2; 9 nucleotides agree with TRBD2. The junction had 12 bases not matched to a gene; V was cut back by 3 bases and J by 7 bases. Germline V CDR1 and CDR2: GTSNPN, SVGIG (reference sequence). The CDR3 extends over 16 amino acids. The CDR3 coding sequence is TGTGCCTGGAGCAGGCTAGCGGGATGGGGAGGCGGGGAGCTGTTTTTT. Amino acid sequence: CAWSRLAGWGGGELFF.

This clonotype was picked up a small number of times. The V call is TRBV19, the J call TRBJ1-5; a possible D gene is TRBD1 (6 bases). Trimming took 7 bases from V and 4 from J, leaving 20 bases between them. The germline V gene encodes CDR1 LNHDA and CDR2 SQIVND (reference sequence). The CDR3 has 16 residues. The CDR3 here is CASNVQGSTSNQPQHF. The CDR3, as DNA: TGTGCCAGTAACGTACAGGGCTCTACTTCAAATCAGCCCCAGCATTTT.

The chain has TRBV19 and TRBJ1-1, with D unclear. Germline CDR1 and CDR2: LNHDA and SQIVND (reference sequence). The CDR3 has 13 residues. With 7 bases removed from V and 3 bases from J, the gap between germline ends came to 12 bases. The CDR3 DNA sequence: TGTGCCAGTACCACAAGTTTGGACACTGAAGCTTTCTTT. Its protein product is CASTTSLDTEAFF.

The sample holds many counts of this clonotype. The J gene is TRBJ1-6, the V gene TRBV12-3 or TRBV12-4; 7 bases fit TRBD1. CDR3 length: 16 residues. V shed 5 bases, J shed 6 bases, and the junction held 10 bases outside the gene matches. The CDR3: CASSPRTGSPNSPLHF. The CDR3 DNA reads as TGTGCCAGCAGTCCTAGGACAGGATCTCCTAATTCACCCCTCCACTTT.

This clonotype was found many times. The gene calls are TRBV27 and TRBJ1-5; possibly TRBD1 for D (5 bases). V was clipped by 4 bases and J by 6 bases, with 16 bases between them. Per the germline V gene, CDR1 is MNHEY and CDR2 is SMNVEV (reference sequence). The CDR3 sequence is 15 residues long. This CDR3 reads CASSSEGKWGQPQHF. The DNA of the CDR3 is TGTGCCAGCAGTTCGGAGGGGAAATGGGGTCAGCCCCAGCATTTT.

The chain employs TRBV5-4 and TRBJ1-6; D ambiguous. The CDR3 has 17 residues. The V end lost 2 bases, the J end lost 0 bases, and 12 bases lay between the germline ends. Germline CDR1 reads SGHNT; CDR2 reads YYREEE (reference sequence). The CDR3 DNA reads as TGTGCCAGCAGCTTCGTGCCAGTCAGCTCCTATAATTCACCCCTCCACTTT. Its protein product is CASSFVPVSSYNSPLHF.

The chain employs TRBV9 and TRBJ2-6, with 7 bases aligning to TRBD1. The CDR3 has 16 residues. In germline, CDR1 is SGDLS, CDR2 YYNGEE. V gave up 2 bases and J gave up 0 bases; unmatched junction bases: 2. The CDR3 sequence is CASSVGQLSGANVLTF. CDR3 bases: TGTGCCAGCAGCGTGGGACAGCTCTCTGGGGCCAACGTCCTGACTTTC.

The chain has TRBV27 and TRBJ1-1, with D possibly being TRBD1 (5 bases). Germline V lookup: CDR1 MNHEY, CDR2 SMNVEV (reference sequence). CDR3 size: 14 residues. V was clipped by 4 bases and J by 3 bases, with 12 bases between them. DNA for the CDR3: TGTGCCAGCAGTTCCGACAGATTATACACTGAAGCTTTCTTT. It specifies CASSSDRLYTEAFF.

Ten or more counts support this clonotype. The chain couples TRBV6-1 to TRBJ2-3; 10 positions agree with TRBD2. There are 20 residues in the CDR3. Germline CDR1 is MNHNS and CDR2 is SASEGT. Losses at the gene ends were 2 bases for V and 1 base for J; bases not matched to a gene: 15. The DNA for the CDR3 is TGTGCCAGCAGTGAATTAAGGGTTATCAGGACTAGCGGAGGCACAGATACGCAGTATTTT. Amino acid sequence: CASSELRVIRTSGGTDTQYF.

A note on this clonotype: The germline gene is not matched at one end of the junction; a read error may be the cause. The rearrangement links TRBV7-9 to TRBJ2-1; D is possibly TRBD1 or TRBD2 (5 bases each). Germline values: CDR1 SEHNR, CDR2 FQNEAQ (reference sequence). The CDR3 runs 12 residues. DNA of the CDR3: TGTGCCAGAAGCTTATGGGGGAATGAGCAGTTCTTC. Amino acids: CARSLWGNEQFF.

This clonotype was seen at least ten times. The rearrangement links TRBV2 to TRBJ1-1; 8 bases align to TRBD1. The CDR3 totals 13 residues. Germline V gene data show CDR1 as SNHLY and CDR2 as FYNNEI. V was clipped by 7 bases and J by 3 bases; unmatched bases: 4. For the CDR3, the DNA is TGTGCCAGCAACCAGGGGGCGCACACTGAAGCTTTCTTT. It codes for CASNQGAHTEAFF. The entire variable domain, with the rest obtained from reference TRBV2 and TRBJ1-1, is as follows: EPEVTQTPSHQVTQMGQEVILRCVPISNHLYFYWYRQILGQKVEFLVSFYNNEISEKSEIFDDQFSVERPDGSNFTLKIRSTKLEDSAMYFCASNQGAHTEAFFGQGTRLTVV.

At least ten counts were recorded for this clonotype. This chain uses TRBV7-2 with TRBJ2-7, with D unclear. With 1 base removed from V and 3 bases from J, the gap between germline ends came to 7 bases. The CDR3 totals 13 residues. Per germline, CDR1 SGHTA and CDR2 FQGNSA. In DNA form, the CDR3 reads TGTGCCAGCAGCTTAGAACCGTTCTACGAGCAGTACTTC. Translating it yields CASSLEPFYEQYF.

The chain recombines TRBV6-5 with TRBJ1-1; weak D call: TRBD1 (6 bases). Germline lookup yields CDR1 MNHEY and CDR2 SVGAGI. The germline V and J ends were trimmed by 2 bases and 1 base, with 14 bases remaining between them. This CDR3 is built from 16 residues. The CDR3 is CASSYPQQGGNTEAFF. The DNA of the CDR3 is TGTGCCAGCAGTTACCCCCAACAGGGAGGGAACACTGAAGCTTTCTTT.

The sample holds many counts of this clonotype. This chain joins TRBV6-1 and TRBJ1-6; D not resolved. CDR3 length equals 19 residues. CDR1 and CDR2 from the germline V gene are MNHNS and SASEGT. V was trimmed by 2 bases and J by 6 bases, leaving 23 bases between them. CDR3: CASSEPQGSFLDGNSPLHF. CDR3 nucleotide sequence: TGTGCCAGCAGTGAACCTCAAGGGTCTTTCCTGGATGGTAATTCACCCCTCCACTTT.